This TCR beta chain came from a study of blood T cell repertoires in COVID-19. The length of the CDR3 is 15 residues. J gave up 7 bases and V 5 bases, and 8 bases lay outside the gene matches. Germline V gives CDR1 SEHNR, CDR2 FQNEAQ (reference sequence). This clone was recorded only once. Measured with immunoSEQ multiplex PCR; TCRdb has only the in-frame clones, and not every one. The table lists about 37,000 clones, more than 75% of them singletons. This receptor was identified in a man between 70 and 80 years old with acute or convalescent COVID-19. The sample comprised peripheral blood. The chain couples TRBV7-9 to TRBJ1-4; 9 bases line up with TRBD1. This CDR3 is CASSRWDRAGEKLFF. CDR3 sequence (DNA): TGTGCCAGCAGCAGATGGGACAGGGCTGGTGAAAAACTGTTTTTT.